Given below is one TCR beta chain in context. This sample was included in a study of blood T cells in healthy people across ages. A second PCR, run for about 7 to 11 cycles, used a sample-barcoded 5' primer plus a J-beta primer mix. The authors tagged each cDNA molecule using a template-switch adaptor with 12 random nucleotides. MiXCR, run by TCRdb on the 5' RACE reads, gives a single entry per CDR3 protein. Of around 1,600,000 distinct CDR3 sequences listed, 42% are singletons. The CDR3 runs to 15 residues. The V and J ends lost 3 bases and 6 bases respectively, with 14 bases between them. This sequence was found in a young woman in good health. The chain uses TRBV12-3 or TRBV12-4 and TRBJ2-2; no clear D gene. Sequenced sample: blood. Written as DNA, the CDR3 is TGTGCCAGCAGTTTCGAATCGTTTGGCTCCGGGGAGCTGTTTTTT. As protein: CASSFESFGSGELFF.